These 18 T cell receptor beta chains were sequenced from one sample in a study of blood T cells in healthy people across ages. A sample-barcoded 5' primer and a J-beta primer mix were used in a second PCR of roughly 7 to 12 cycles. TCRdb used MiXCR to reprocess the 5' RACE reads, holding one entry per CDR3 protein. The data hold some 900,000 distinct CDR3 sequences, with roughly 43% observed a single time. The sequencing input was blood. These receptors came from a man aged 30 to 45 in good health.

About this clonotype: A junction boundary mismatches the germline segment, possibly from a read error. The chain employs TRBV6-4 and TRBJ2-5; 8 nucleotides align to TRBD1. CDR3 length equals 17 residues. Germline lookup yields CDR1 MRHNA and CDR2 SNTAGT. CDR3 residues: CAGSDSVDREFQETQYF. For the CDR3, the DNA is TGTGCCGGCAGTGACTCAGTGGACAGGGAGTTCCAAGAGACCCAGTACTTC.

Written as DNA, the CDR3 is TGTGCCAGCAGTGTTGACAGCTACGAGCAGTACTTC. It yields the protein CASSVDSYEQYF. The chain joins TRBV12-3 or TRBV12-4 to TRBJ2-7, with D maybe TRBD1 (5 bases). This CDR3 comprises 12 residues. With 5 bases removed from V and 3 bases from J, the gap between germline ends came to 8 bases.

The V and J genes are TRBV7-2 and TRBJ2-1; D is tentatively TRBD1 or TRBD2 (7 bases each). Trimming pared 5 bases from V and 6 bases from J, leaving 17 bases between. The CDR3 has 15 residues. Germline-derived CDR1 and CDR2 are SGHTA and FQGNSA. The CDR3 sequence: CASSQRQGGVNEQFF. The CDR3, as DNA: TGTGCCAGCAGCCAGCGACAGGGAGGGGTCAATGAGCAGTTCTTC.

The J gene is TRBJ2-7, the V gene TRBV13; D is unclear. V lost 5 bases and J lost 0, with 17 bases in between. The CDR3 length is 16 residues. Germline CDR1 PRHDT, CDR2 FYEKMQ (reference sequence). CDR3 region: CASSQKLEDFSYEQYF. CDR3 nucleotide sequence: TGTGCCAGCAGCCAGAAGCTAGAGGATTTCTCCTACGAGCAGTACTTC.

This chain uses TRBV4-1 with TRBJ1-4; 8 nucleotides agree with TRBD1. The germline CDR1 and CDR2 sequences are MGHRA and YSYEKL. The CDR3 loop spans 14 amino acids. V dropped 3 bases and J dropped 8; count of bases not matched to a gene: 5. The chain's CDR3 is CASSHGTGGEKLFF. In DNA, the CDR3 is TGCGCCAGCAGCCACGGGACAGGTGGAGAAAAACTGTTTTTT.

This chain uses TRBV7-9 with TRBJ1-2, with 8 bases aligning to TRBD1. This CDR3 contains 14 residues. J gave up 7 bases and V 2 bases, and 6 bases lay outside the gene matches. Germline CDR1 is SEHNR and CDR2 is FQNEAQ (reference sequence). CDR3: CASSLNFGQGGYTF. The CDR3 DNA sequence: TGTGCCAGCAGCTTAAATTTCGGACAGGGTGGCTACACCTTC.

The genes are TRBV4-1 and TRBJ2-3; D assignment may be TRBD1 or TRBD2 (5 bases each). CDR3 size: 15 residues. Germline-derived CDR1 and CDR2 are MGHRA and YSYEKL. V was trimmed by 2 bases and J by 0 bases, leaving 9 bases between them. CDR3 bases: TGCGCCAGCAGCCAACCCCGGGACAGCACAGATACGCAGTATTTT. Translation: CASSQPRDSTDTQYF.

This clonotype was observed once. The V and J genes are TRBV3-1 and TRBJ2-7; unclear D gene. Trimming shortened V by 1 base and J by 2 bases, and 12 bases separated the two germline ends. The CDR3 consists of 15 residues. Per germline, CDR1 LGHDT and CDR2 YNNKEL (reference sequence). CDR3 protein: CASSQGSRKPYEQYF. In DNA, the CDR3 is TGTGCCAGCAGCCAAGGTAGCAGGAAACCCTACGAGCAGTACTTC.

This sequence joins TRBV7-9 and TRBJ1-1, with 9 bases identical to TRBD1. Germline-derived CDR1 and CDR2 are SEHNR and FQNEAQ (reference sequence). Losses at the gene ends were 4 bases for V and 5 bases for J; bases not matched to a gene: 2. The CDR3 length is 13 residues. In DNA, the CDR3 is TGTGCCAGCAGCTGGACAGGGGAGACTGAAGCTTTCTTT. This translates into CASSWTGETEAFF.

This clonotype was seen ten or more times. V is TRBV10-3 and J is TRBJ2-5, with D unresolved. The V and J ends lost 4 bases and 5 bases respectively, with 14 bases between them. Germline values: CDR1 ENHRY, CDR2 SYGVKD. This CDR3 is built from 14 residues. The CDR3 region has the DNA TGTGCCATCAGTGGGCCCGGATCGAGGGAGACCCAGTACTTC. It translates to CAISGPGSRETQYF.

The chain's CDR3 is CASSFANEQFF. The DNA of the CDR3 is TGTGCCAGCAGTTTTGCCAATGAGCAGTTCTTC. The chain has TRBV28 and TRBJ2-1; no definite D call. Per the germline V gene, CDR1 is MDHEN and CDR2 is SYDVKM. This CDR3 contains 11 residues. The V gene lost 3 bases and the J gene lost 6 bases, with 3 bases spanning the gap. The whole variable domain, filled in from reference TRBV28 and TRBJ2-1, reads DVKVTQSSRYLVKRTGEKVFLECVQDMDHENMFWYRQDPGLGLRLIYFSYDVKMKEKGDIPEGYSVSREKKERFSLILESASTNQTSMYLCASSFANEQFFGPGTRLTVL.

V gene TRBV27 combines with J gene TRBJ2-7; D might be TRBD1 (6 bases). The CDR3 consists of 17 residues. Trimming shortened V by 5 bases and J by 0 bases, and 20 bases separated the two germline ends. Per germline, CDR1 MNHEY and CDR2 SMNVEV (reference sequence). The CDR3 sequence: CASSPGTTQPSSYEQYF. For the CDR3, the DNA is TGTGCCAGCAGTCCAGGGACAACTCAACCTAGCTCCTACGAGCAGTACTTC.

This clonotype was counted only a few times. The chain employs TRBV20-1 and TRBJ2-1; TRBD2 agrees at 7 bases. From germline, CDR1 is DFQATT and CDR2 SNEGSKA (reference sequence). The J segment lost 2 bases and the V segment lost 0 bases, leaving 7 bases of the junction unmatched. This CDR3 region has 16 residues. This CDR3 is CSARDLRGETYNEQFF. The CDR3 DNA reads as TGCAGTGCTAGAGATCTCCGGGGGGAAACCTACAATGAGCAGTTCTTC.

The rearrangement links TRBV20-1 to TRBJ2-7, with TRBD2 as a possible D gene (6 bases). Trimming took off 0 bases at V and 1 base at J, with 13 bases between the two ends. This CDR3 spans 15 amino acids. Germline CDR1 reads DFQATT; CDR2 reads SNEGSKA (reference sequence). The CDR3, as DNA: TGCAGTGCTAGAGAACAAACTAGCCGTTCCTACGAGCAGTACTTC. It translates to CSAREQTSRSYEQYF.

In its sample, this clonotype was seen a few times. The rearrangement links TRBV28 to TRBJ1-2; TRBD1 matches 8 bases. CDR1 and CDR2 (germline): MDHEN, SYDVKM. Trimming took 3 bases from V and 4 from J; bases not matched to a gene: 7. The CDR3 runs 15 residues. The CDR3 loop reads CASSLAGTGTYGYTF. DNA for the CDR3: TGTGCCAGCAGTTTGGCCGGGACAGGCACCTATGGCTACACCTTC.

The rearrangement uses TRBV6-1 and TRBJ1-4; D gene ambiguous. V lost 3 bases and J 7 bases, leaving 12 bases between the germline ends. Germline assignment: CDR1 MNHNS and CDR2 SASEGT. The CDR3 is 14 amino acids. CDR3 bases: TGTGCCAGCAGTGACTCAGGTGTTTCTGAAAAACTGTTTTTT. As protein: CASSDSGVSEKLFF.

The sample holds a few counts of this clonotype. The chain employs TRBV27 and TRBJ2-7, with 9 bases that match TRBD2. The CDR3 has 16 residues. V was clipped by 6 bases and J by 2 bases; unmatched bases: 11. CDR1 and CDR2 from the germline V gene are MNHEY and SMNVEV (reference sequence). CDR3 sequence reads: CASRRLAGAPTYEQYF. CDR3 bases: TGTGCCAGCAGACGGTTAGCGGGGGCCCCCACCTACGAGCAGTACTTC.

This clonotype was observed a handful of times. J is TRBJ2-1 and V is TRBV11-2, with D perhaps matching TRBD1 or TRBD2 (5 bases each). The V and J ends lost 5 bases and 3 bases respectively, with 8 bases between them. The CDR3 sequence is 13 residues long. Germline CDR1 is SGHAT and CDR2 is FQNNGV. Here the CDR3 DNA reads TGTGCCAGCAGCCGGGGCCTCTACAATGAGCAGTTCTTC. This encodes CASSRGLYNEQFF.